These T cell receptor beta chains were read from a single sample in a study of blood T cell repertoires in COVID-19. Only in-frame clones appear in the TCRdb table, and some are missing; sequencing was by immunoSEQ multiplex PCR. The repertoire has 250,000 or so clones, about 86% of them found once; the top ten carry 8.9%. Source material: peripheral blood. These TCRs come from a man aged 80 or over with acute or convalescent COVID-19. Each CDR3 is given with its conserved first and last residue. The D gene is left open where the match is weak. Part of the rows lack a size; the others show once, few, many or a class for expanded clones.

v_gene	j_gene	d_gene	abundance	CDR3nt	CDR3aa
TRBV3-1/TRBV3-2	TRBJ1-2	TRBD1	-	TGTGCCAGCAGCCCCACCGGGACAGCCAACTATGGCTACACCTTC	CASSPTGTANYGYTF
TRBV18	TRBJ2-2	TRBD2	few	TGTGCCAGCTCAGTGGTTCTGGCGGGGGAGTTCGCGAACACCGGGGAGCTGTTTTTT	CASSVVLAGEFANTGELFF
TRBV11-2	TRBJ1-2	TRBD1	-	TGTGCCAGCAGCTGGGTACCCGGGACAGGGATCATCGTCTATGGCTACACCTTC	CASSWVPGTGIIVYGYTF
TRBV4-2	TRBJ2-2	-	once	TGTGCCAGCAGCCAAGAAAACAGGCCCGGGGAGCTGTTTTTT	CASSQENRPGELFF
TRBV23-1	TRBJ2-1	-	once	TGCGCCAGCAGTCAAGGAGGGGATGAGCAGTTCTTC	CASSQGGDEQFF
TRBV6-5	TRBJ2-2	TRBD1	-	TGTGCCAGCAGTTTCCGGACAGGGAAAACCGGGGAGCTGTTTTTT	CASSFRTGKTGELFF
TRBV5-4	TRBJ2-7	-	-	TGTGCCAGCAGCTCACCGGGCTTGCAACGGGGCTACGAGCAGTACTTC	CASSSPGLQRGYEQYF
TRBV5-4	TRBJ1-3	TRBD1	few	TGTGCCAGCAGTGCAGGGGGCTTTTCTGGAAACACCATATATTTT	CASSAGGFSGNTIYF
TRBV7-9	TRBJ2-2	TRBD1	-	TGTGCCAGCAGCACTCGGACAGGGCCCGGGGAGCTGTTTTTT	CASSTRTGPGELFF
TRBV29-1	TRBJ1-2	-	few	TGCAGCGCCGCGGTCACTCGGTTTGGTGGCTACACCTTC	CSAAVTRFGGYTF
TRBV4-2	TRBJ1-1	TRBD1	-	TGTGCCAGCAGCCAAGTGGGGACAGACACTGAAGCTTTCTTT	CASSQVGTDTEAFF
TRBV2	TRBJ2-6	-	-	TGTGCCAGCAGTGCAAGGGGGAACGGGGCCAACGTCCTGACTTTC	CASSARGNGANVLTF
TRBV20-1	TRBJ1-1	-	-	TGCAGTGCTAGAGGCGGAGCTGAAGCTTTCTTT	CSARGGAEAFF